One and the same sample provided the 27 T cell receptor beta chains below, sequenced in a study of blood T cell repertoires in COVID-19. Sequencing used immunoSEQ multiplex PCR; TCRdb keeps in-frame clones, though not all of them. Among some 60,000 clones, more than 75% were seen once, and the ten largest hold roughly 12%. Material for sequencing was peripheral blood. The source of these receptors is a human donor in a cohort sampled during active COVID-19.

The chain recombines TRBV2 with TRBJ1-6; D gene unclear. The CDR3 is 12 residues long. V shed 5 bases and J shed 13 bases, with 12 bases lying between them. Germline V CDR1 and CDR2: SNHLY, FYNNEI. The CDR3 DNA follows: TGTGCCAGCAGTACCTCTTTTGGCCCCCTCCACTTT. This translates into CASSTSFGPLHF.

In DNA form, the CDR3 reads TGTGCCAGCGTTCTTGACAGGAACACAGATACGCAGTATTTT. Translation: CASVLDRNTDTQYF. The rearrangement joins TRBV2 to TRBJ2-3; TRBD1 is a possible D gene (6 bases). Germline V gene data show CDR1 as SNHLY and CDR2 as FYNNEI. V was trimmed by 8 bases and J by 2 bases, leaving 14 bases between them. The CDR3 has 14 amino acids. The full variable domain, with the rest looked up from reference TRBV2 and TRBJ2-3, is EPEVTQTPSHQVTQMGQEVILRCVPISNHLYFYWYRQILGQKVEFLVSFYNNEISEKSEIFDDQFSVERPDGSNFTLKIRSTKLEDSAMYFCASVLDRNTDTQYFGPGTRLTVL.

This clone was found a few times. The rearrangement links TRBV6-6 to TRBJ1-6; possible D gene TRBD1, 6 bases. V dropped 6 bases and J dropped 7 bases, with 13 bases sitting between them. CDR3 length equals 14 residues. Germline V lookup: CDR1 MNHNY, CDR2 SVGAGI (reference sequence). CDR3 amino acids: CASRQGSGNSPLHF. Written as DNA, the CDR3 is TGTGCCAGCAGACAGGGATCGGGAAATTCACCCCTCCACTTT.

This clone has more than one count but fewer than ten. The gene calls are TRBV5-1 and TRBJ2-3, with 7 nucleotides matching TRBD2. The CDR3 extends over 16 amino acids. Per germline, CDR1 SGHRS and CDR2 YFSETQ. Germline trimming cut 4 bases from V and 1 base from J; bases unmatched to any gene: 9. CDR3 loop: CASSPRGAGGTDTQYF. CDR3 in DNA: TGCGCCAGCAGCCCCCGTGGGGCGGGGGGCACAGATACGCAGTATTTT.

The chain carries TRBV6-1 and TRBJ2-1; TRBD2 is a possible D gene (6 bases). Germline loops: CDR1 MNHNS, CDR2 SASEGT. V shed 0 bases and J shed 9 bases, with 15 bases lying between them. The CDR3 has 15 residues. DNA of the CDR3: TGTGCCAGCAGTGAAGCGCTGGGCGGGGTCGGTGAGCAGTTCTTC. As protein: CASSEALGGVGEQFF.

The table lists this clone with a few counts. The V and J genes are TRBV12-3 or TRBV12-4 and TRBJ2-5; D gene unclear. V was clipped by 6 bases and J by 5 bases, with 10 bases between them. This CDR3 has 12 amino acids. CDR3 DNA: TGTGCCAGCAGCGAAATGAGGGAGACCCAGTACTTC. The encoded protein is CASSEMRETQYF.

V is TRBV5-6 and J is TRBJ1-4, with TRBD1 identical over 9 bases. Germline CDR1 reads SGHDT; CDR2 reads YYEEEE. This CDR3 region has 14 residues. With 4 bases clipped from V and 8 bases from J, the junction kept 6 bases outside the gene matches. In DNA form, the CDR3 reads TGTGCCAGCAGCGACCCGGACAGGGGAGAAAAACTGTTTTTT. Translating gives CASSDPDRGEKLFF.

The rearrangement links TRBV5-4 to TRBJ2-2; 9 bases agree with TRBD2. Germline CDR1 is SGHNT and CDR2 is YYREEE (reference sequence). J gave up 6 bases and V 1 base, and 7 bases lay outside the gene matches. This CDR3 is built from 16 residues. The DNA of the CDR3 is TGTGCCAGCAGCTTGTTGGCTAGCGGGGTTGCCGGGGAGCTGTTTTTT. Translating gives CASSLLASGVAGELFF.

The chain uses TRBV11-3 and TRBJ1-1, with 7 bases that match TRBD1. V was pared by 4 bases and J by 11 bases, with 16 bases of the junction left unmatched. This CDR3 is built from 15 residues. Germline CDR1 SGHNT, CDR2 YENEEA. Here the CDR3 reads CASSSGGGTASVAFF. Written as DNA, the CDR3 is TGTGCCAGCAGCTCCGGAGGAGGGACAGCCTCAGTGGCTTTCTTT.

This clone was detected once. The V gene is TRBV27, the J gene TRBJ1-5, with 7 bases lining up with TRBD1. The V gene's germline CDR1 is MNHEY and CDR2 SMNVEV (reference sequence). The CDR3 sequence is 13 residues long. The V segment lost 8 bases and the J segment 6 bases; nucleotides outside the gene matches: 7. Here the CDR3 DNA reads TGTGCCAGCCGCAGGGCAGGGGGTCAGCCCCAGCATTTT. Its protein product is CASRRAGGQPQHF.

The V and J genes are TRBV7-8 and TRBJ2-7; D gene uncertain. CDR3 size: 13 residues. V was pared by 3 bases and J by 6 bases, with 12 bases between. Germline values: CDR1 SGHVS, CDR2 FQNEAQ. The CDR3 nucleotides read TGTGCCAGCAGCTTGTCCACGAGGAGCGAGCAGTACGTC. It is translated as CASSLSTRSEQYV.

V is TRBV4-3 and J is TRBJ2-1, with TRBD1 matching over 7 bases. From germline, CDR1 is LGHNA and CDR2 YSLEER. Trimming at V came to 3 bases and at J to 5 bases, leaving 7 bases not matched to a gene. The CDR3 is 15 amino acids. CDR3 residues: CASSQGTAGHNEQFF. In nucleotides, the CDR3 is TGCGCCAGCAGCCAGGGGACAGCCGGCCACAATGAGCAGTTCTTC.

The chain has TRBV28 and TRBJ2-4, with TRBD1 as a possible D gene (6 bases). Germline CDR1 MDHEN, CDR2 SYDVKM. V lost 5 bases and J lost 7, with 15 bases in between. This CDR3 contains 14 residues. The CDR3 nucleotides are TGTGCCAGCAGTGCCTTGGGGGCAGGTAACATTCAGTACTTC. Translated: CASSALGAGNIQYF. Looking up the rest from reference TRBV28 and TRBJ2-4 gives the full variable domain: DVKVTQSSRYLVKRTGEKVFLECVQDMDHENMFWYRQDPGLGLRLIYFSYDVKMKEKGDIPEGYSVSREKKERFSLILESASTNQTSMYLCASSALGAGNIQYFGAGTRLSVL.

The chain is built from TRBV11-2 and TRBJ1-1; D unresolved. The germline V and J ends were trimmed by 5 bases and 0 bases, with 10 bases remaining between them. CDR1 and CDR2 (germline): SGHAT, FQNNGV. The CDR3 has 14 residues. This CDR3 is CASSREVVNTEAFF. CDR3 sequence (DNA): TGTGCCAGCAGCCGGGAAGTTGTGAACACTGAAGCTTTCTTT.

The chain employs TRBV28 and TRBJ1-2; TRBD1 agrees at 10 bases. Per the germline V gene, CDR1 is MDHEN and CDR2 is SYDVKM. V lost 3 bases, J lost 5 bases, and 3 bases stayed unmatched. There are 14 residues in the CDR3. The CDR3 DNA follows: TGTGCCAGCAGTTTCGGACAGGGGGAATATGGCTACACCTTC. Translation gives CASSFGQGEYGYTF.

The chain has TRBV5-4 and TRBJ2-5; possible D gene TRBD1, 6 bases. CDR3 size: 15 residues. Germline CDR1 is SGHNT and CDR2 is YYREEE (reference sequence). V dropped 1 base and J dropped 5 bases, with 15 bases sitting between them. The CDR3 region has the DNA TGTGCCAGCAGCTTGCGGGTTGGGGGCTATGAGACCCAGTACTTC. Its protein product is CASSLRVGGYETQYF.

This chain links TRBV1 with TRBJ2-7; TRBD1 is the table's D call, not checked against the DNA. TRBV1 is an annotated pseudogene. CDR3 length: 14 residues. The CDR3 loop is CTSSRQALPYEQYV. As DNA, the CDR3 is TGCACCAGCAGCCGACAGGCCCTACCCTACGAGCAGTACGTC.

The CDR3, as DNA: TGTGCCACAAACAGGAGGGATCAGCCCCAGCATTTT. Amino acid sequence: CATNRRDQPQHF. V is TRBV19 and J is TRBJ1-5, with D maybe TRBD1 (5 bases). The germline V gene has CDR1 LNHDA and CDR2 SQIVND (reference sequence). The CDR3 contains 12 residues. Trimming removed 10 bases at V and 5 bases at J, with 12 bases between.

The CDR3 DNA follows: TGTGCCAGCAGGAGCTGGGGAGATTACGAGCAGTACTTC. Translation: CASRSWGDYEQYF. This rearrangement joins TRBV2 to TRBJ2-7, with a weak D call TRBD2 (5 bases). Between the trimmed V and J ends, which lost 6 bases and 4 bases, there was a span of 13 bases. CDR3 length equals 13 residues. Germline V gene data show CDR1 as SNHLY and CDR2 as FYNNEI. Full variable domain (remainder filled in from reference TRBV2 and TRBJ2-7): EPEVTQTPSHQVTQMGQEVILRCVPISNHLYFYWYRQILGQKVEFLVSFYNNEISEKSEIFDDQFSVERPDGSNFTLKIRSTKLEDSAMYFCASRSWGDYEQYFGPGTRLTVT.

This rearrangement joins TRBV6-5 to TRBJ2-7, with TRBD1 identical over 10 bases. The CDR3 is 15 amino acids. Germline CDR1 and CDR2: MNHEY and SVGAGI. V was clipped by 4 bases and J by 2 bases; unmatched bases: 5. CDR3 loop: CASSLGQGNTYEQYV. CDR3 nucleotides: TGTGCCAGCAGTTTGGGACAGGGGAACACCTACGAGCAGTACGTC.

This clone was counted between two and nine times. The chain carries TRBV9 and TRBJ1-2; unclear D gene. Germline loops: CDR1 SGDLS, CDR2 YYNGEE. V lost 3 bases, J lost 8 bases, and 20 bases lay in between. The CDR3 is made up of 15 amino acids. In DNA, the CDR3 is TGTGCCAGCAGCGCCCTTGTTCAGAGCCTCGGGGGCTACACCTTC. It specifies CASSALVQSLGGYTF.

The chain links TRBV11-2 to TRBJ1-3; no clear D gene. The CDR3 extends over 16 amino acids. The V gene lost 1 base and the J gene lost 0 bases, with 10 bases spanning the gap. CDR1 and CDR2 from the germline V gene are SGHAT and FQNNGV. CDR3 protein: CASSLVRSPSGNTIYF. CDR3 nucleotides: TGTGCCAGCAGCTTAGTCCGGTCACCCTCTGGAAACACCATATATTTT.

In this sample, this clone turned up many times. This chain joins TRBV11-2 and TRBJ2-1, with a tentative D call TRBD1 (5 bases). CDR3 length: 15 residues. Trimming shortened V by 5 bases and J by 4 bases, and 15 bases separated the two germline ends. Germline V gene lookup returns CDR1 SGHAT and CDR2 FQNNGV. The DNA for the CDR3 is TGTGCCAGCAGCGGGTGGGGCAGGGCGTACAATGAGCAGTTCTTC. Protein: CASSGWGRAYNEQFF.

This clone was observed once. The chain is built from TRBV28 and TRBJ2-5; D possibly corresponds to TRBD1 (6 bases). With 5 bases removed from V and 1 base from J, the gap between germline ends came to 17 bases. Germline assignment: CDR1 MDHEN and CDR2 SYDVKM. The CDR3 is 16 residues long. The CDR3 reads CASSRRTALTQETQYF. DNA of the CDR3: TGTGCCAGCAGTAGAAGGACAGCCCTGACCCAAGAGACCCAGTACTTC.

The chain uses TRBV6-5 and TRBJ2-3, with D possibly being TRBD1 (5 bases). CDR1 MNHEY and CDR2 SVGAGI come from the germline V gene. Trimming pared 3 bases from V and 3 bases from J, leaving 7 bases between. CDR3 length equals 13 residues. In DNA form, the CDR3 reads TGTGCCAGCAGTTATGACAGTACAGATACGCAGTATTTT. It is translated as CASSYDSTDTQYF.

CDR3 amino acids: CASNNRGLEEKLFF. The CDR3, as DNA: TGTGCCAGTAATAATAGGGGGTTAGAAGAAAAACTGTTTTTT. The chain is built from TRBV19 and TRBJ1-4; D is possibly TRBD1 (6 bases). The CDR3 length is 14 residues. The germline gives CDR1 LNHDA, CDR2 SQIVND (reference sequence). V was trimmed by 7 bases and J by 8 bases, leaving 17 bases between them.

The chain is built from TRBV18 and TRBJ2-7; 11 nucleotides align to TRBD2. Trimming took 0 bases from V and 1 from J; bases not matched to a gene: 2. Germline CDR1 reads KGHSH; CDR2 reads LQKENI. This CDR3 is 16 amino acids long. CDR3 in DNA: TGTGCCAGCTCACCACCTAGCGGGGGGGCGTCCTACGAGCAGTACTTC. Protein product: CASSPPSGGASYEQYF.